Sequencing of this T cell receptor beta chain was carried out in a study of regulatory T cells in long-lasting Graves disease. This clonotype appeared many times. Its antigen is not known. General study results and limits: The persistent group shared 2,500 or so public clonotypes, more than the 966 shared by new patients.

Time point denoted: newly diagnosed GD, antithyroid drugs for less than 3 months. Researchers made the TCR library from RNA that was extracted from PBMCs. Libraries of TCR beta came from iRepertoire HTBI primers plus Arm-PCR of CDR3 regions. MiXCR was run by TCRdb on the multiplex PCR reads, yielding one entry per CDR3 protein. The sample yields roughly 250,000 distinct CDR3 sequences, about 20% seen once. The sample also formed part of further work on T cells in Graves' hyperthyroidism and ophthalmopathy. As that report states: Ophthalmopathy prediction by the model preceded onset by a median approximately 6.1 months.

The sequenced sample was peripheral blood mononuclear cells (PBMCs), obtained at new diagnosis, from a patient treated with antithyroid drugs. The TCR sequence derives from a woman aged 25-40 years with Graves disease.

The CDR3 is CASSLRSGTVTEAFF. CDR3 bases: TGCGCCAGCAGCTTACGATCCGGAACGGTCACTGAAGCTTTCTTT. The V and J genes are TRBV5-1 and TRBJ1-1; D not certain. In germline, CDR1 is SGHRS, CDR2 YFSETQ. Trimming stripped 2 bases from V and 4 bases from J, with 15 bases between. The CDR3 is 15 residues long. Together with reference TRBV5-1 and TRBJ1-1, the CDR3 gives the full variable domain: KAGVTQTPRYLIKTRGQQVTLSCSPISGHRSVSWYQQTPGQGLQFLFEYFSETQRNKGNFPGRFSGRQFSNSRSEMNVSTLELGDSALYLCASSLRSGTVTEAFFGQGTRLTVV.